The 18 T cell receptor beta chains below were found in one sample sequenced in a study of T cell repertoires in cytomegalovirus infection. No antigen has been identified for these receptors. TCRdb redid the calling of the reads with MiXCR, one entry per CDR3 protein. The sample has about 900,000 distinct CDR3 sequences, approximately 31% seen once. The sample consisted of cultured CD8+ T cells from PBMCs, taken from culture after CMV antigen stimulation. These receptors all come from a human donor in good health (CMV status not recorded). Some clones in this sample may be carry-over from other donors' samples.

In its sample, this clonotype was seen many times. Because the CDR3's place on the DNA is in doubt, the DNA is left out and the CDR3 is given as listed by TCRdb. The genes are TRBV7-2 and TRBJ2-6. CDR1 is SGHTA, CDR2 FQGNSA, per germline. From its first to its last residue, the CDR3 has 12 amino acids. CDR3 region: CASSFGDGTLTF.

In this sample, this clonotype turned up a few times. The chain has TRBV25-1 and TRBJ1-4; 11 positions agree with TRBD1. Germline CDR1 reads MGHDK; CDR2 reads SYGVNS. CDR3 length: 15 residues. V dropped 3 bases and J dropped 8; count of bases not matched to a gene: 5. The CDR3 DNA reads TGTGCCAGCAGTGATTGGGACAGGGGGAACGAAAAACTGTTTTTT. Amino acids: CASSDWDRGNEKLFF.

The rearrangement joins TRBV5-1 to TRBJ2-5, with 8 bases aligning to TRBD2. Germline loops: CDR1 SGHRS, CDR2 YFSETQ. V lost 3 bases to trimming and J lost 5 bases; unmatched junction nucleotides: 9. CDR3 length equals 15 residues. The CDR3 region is CASSSFESSGETQYF. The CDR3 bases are TGCGCCAGCAGCTCCTTTGAGTCTAGCGGGGAGACCCAGTACTTC.

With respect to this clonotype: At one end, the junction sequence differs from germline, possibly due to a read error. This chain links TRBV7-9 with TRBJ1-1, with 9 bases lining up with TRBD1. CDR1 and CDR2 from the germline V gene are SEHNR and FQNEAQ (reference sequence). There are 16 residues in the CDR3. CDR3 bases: TGTACCAGCAGCGACACGGACAGGGGATTGAACACTGAAGCTTTCTTT. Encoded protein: CTSSDTDRGLNTEAFF.

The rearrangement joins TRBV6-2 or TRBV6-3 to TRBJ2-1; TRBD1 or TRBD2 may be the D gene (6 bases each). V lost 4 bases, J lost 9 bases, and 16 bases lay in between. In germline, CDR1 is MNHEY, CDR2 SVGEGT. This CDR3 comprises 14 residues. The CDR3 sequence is CASSWGLDGGEQFF. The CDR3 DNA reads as TGTGCCAGCAGTTGGGGGCTAGACGGGGGTGAGCAGTTCTTC.

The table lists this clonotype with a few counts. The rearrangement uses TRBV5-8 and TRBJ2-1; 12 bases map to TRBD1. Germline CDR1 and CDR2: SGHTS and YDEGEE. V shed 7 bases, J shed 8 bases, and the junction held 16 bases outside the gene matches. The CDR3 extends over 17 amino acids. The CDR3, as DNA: TGTGCCAGCCTCCGCCCGTTGGGGGACAGGGGGCTCGATGAGCAGTTCTTC. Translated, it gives CASLRPLGDRGLDEQFF.

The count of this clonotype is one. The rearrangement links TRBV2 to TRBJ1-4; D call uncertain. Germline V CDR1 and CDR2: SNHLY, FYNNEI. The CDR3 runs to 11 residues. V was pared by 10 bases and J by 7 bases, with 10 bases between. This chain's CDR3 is CATALGEKLFF. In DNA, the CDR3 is TGTGCCACGGCCCTAGGTGAAAAACTGTTTTTT. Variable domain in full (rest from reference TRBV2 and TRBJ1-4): EPEVTQTPSHQVTQMGQEVILRCVPISNHLYFYWYRQILGQKVEFLVSFYNNEISEKSEIFDDQFSVERPDGSNFTLKIRSTKLEDSAMYFCATALGEKLFFGSGTQLSVL.

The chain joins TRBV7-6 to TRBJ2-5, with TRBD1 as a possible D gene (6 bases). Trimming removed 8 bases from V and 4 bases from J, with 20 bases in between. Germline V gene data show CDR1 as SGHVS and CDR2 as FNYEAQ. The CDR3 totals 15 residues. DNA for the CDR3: TGTGCCAGCGCCCTCCGGGGACAAACCTCAGAGACCCAGTACTTC. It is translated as CASALRGQTSETQYF.

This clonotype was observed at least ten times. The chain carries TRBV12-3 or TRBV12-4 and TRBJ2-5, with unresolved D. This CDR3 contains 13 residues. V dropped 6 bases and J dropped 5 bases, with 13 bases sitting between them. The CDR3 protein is CASSLLVRETQYF. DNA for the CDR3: TGTGCCAGCAGCCTCCTCGTTCGGGAGACCCAGTACTTC.

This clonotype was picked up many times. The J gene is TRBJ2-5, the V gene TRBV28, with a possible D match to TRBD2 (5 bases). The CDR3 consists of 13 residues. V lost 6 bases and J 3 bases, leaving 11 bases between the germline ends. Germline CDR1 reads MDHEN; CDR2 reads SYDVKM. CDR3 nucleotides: TGTGCCAGCAGCTTTCGGGGAGAAGAGACCCAGTACTTC. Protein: CASSFRGEETQYF.

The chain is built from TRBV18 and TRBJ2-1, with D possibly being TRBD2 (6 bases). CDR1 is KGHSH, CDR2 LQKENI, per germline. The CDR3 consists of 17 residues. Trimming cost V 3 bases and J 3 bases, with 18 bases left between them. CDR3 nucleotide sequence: TGTGCCAGCTCACCGCTGGGCGGGACCCTCTTCTACAATGAGCAGTTCTTC. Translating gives CASSPLGGTLFYNEQFF. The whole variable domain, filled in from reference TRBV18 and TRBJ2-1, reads NAGVMQNPRHLVRRRGQEARLRCSPMKGHSHVYWYRQLPEEGLKFMVYLQKENIIDESGMPKERFSAEFPKEGPSILRIQQVVRGDSAAYFCASSPLGGTLFYNEQFFGPGTRLTVL.

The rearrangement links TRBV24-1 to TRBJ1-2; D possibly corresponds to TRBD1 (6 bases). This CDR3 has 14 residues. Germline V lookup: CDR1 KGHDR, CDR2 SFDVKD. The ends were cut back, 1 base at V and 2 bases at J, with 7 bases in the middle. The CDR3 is CATSDLQGNYGYTF. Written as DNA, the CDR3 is TGTGCCACCAGTGATTTACAGGGCAACTATGGCTACACCTTC.

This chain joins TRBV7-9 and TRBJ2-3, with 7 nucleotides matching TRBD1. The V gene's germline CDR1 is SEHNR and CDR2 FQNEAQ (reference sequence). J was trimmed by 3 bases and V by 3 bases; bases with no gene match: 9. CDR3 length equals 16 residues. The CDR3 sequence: CASSFPGQGVTDTQYF. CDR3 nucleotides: TGTGCCAGCAGCTTTCCCGGCCAGGGGGTTACAGATACGCAGTATTTT. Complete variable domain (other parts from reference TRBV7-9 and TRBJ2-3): DTGVSQNPRHKITKRGQNVTFRCDPISEHNRLYWYRQTLGQGPEFLTYFQNEAQLEKSRLLSDRFSAERPKGSFSTLEIQRTEQGDSAMYLCASSFPGQGVTDTQYFGPGTRLTVL.

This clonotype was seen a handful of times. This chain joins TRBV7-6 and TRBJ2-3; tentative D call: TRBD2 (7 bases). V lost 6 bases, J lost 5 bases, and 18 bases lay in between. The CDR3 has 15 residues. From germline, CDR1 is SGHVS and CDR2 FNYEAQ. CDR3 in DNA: TGTGCCAGCAGTCCTAAGGGGGGGCGGGAAGATACGCAGTATTTT. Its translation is CASSPKGGREDTQYF.

CDR3 in DNA: TGTGCCAGCAGTTTATCGTTTTTCAGCTATAGCAATCAGCCCCAGCATTTT. Its translation: CASSLSFFSYSNQPQHF. The rearrangement links TRBV27 to TRBJ1-5, with no clear D. V gave up 0 bases and J gave up 0 bases, with 12 bases separating them. The length of the CDR3 is 17 residues. Germline values: CDR1 MNHEY, CDR2 SMNVEV (reference sequence).

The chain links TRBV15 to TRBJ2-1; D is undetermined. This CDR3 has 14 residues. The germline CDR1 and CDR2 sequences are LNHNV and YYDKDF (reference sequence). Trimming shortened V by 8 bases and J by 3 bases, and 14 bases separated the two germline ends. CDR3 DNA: TGTGCCACCGCTAAGTCAACGGGCTACAATGAGCAGTTCTTC. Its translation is CATAKSTGYNEQFF. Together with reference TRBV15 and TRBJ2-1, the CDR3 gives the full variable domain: DAMVIQNPRYQVTQFGKPVTLSCSQTLNHNVMYWYQQKSSQAPKLLFHYYDKDFNNEADTPDNFQSRRPNTSFCFLDIRSPGLGDTAMYLCATAKSTGYNEQFFGPGTRLTVL.

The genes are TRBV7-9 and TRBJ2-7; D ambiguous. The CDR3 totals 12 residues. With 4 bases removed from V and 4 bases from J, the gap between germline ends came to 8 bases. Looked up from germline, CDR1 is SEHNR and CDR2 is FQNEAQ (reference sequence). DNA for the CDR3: TGTGCCAGCAGCTCGACGGTATACGAGCAGTACTTC. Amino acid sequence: CASSSTVYEQYF.

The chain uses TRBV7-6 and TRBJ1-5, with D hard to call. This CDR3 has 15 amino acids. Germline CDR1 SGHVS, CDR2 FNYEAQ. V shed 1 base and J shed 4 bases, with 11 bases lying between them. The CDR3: CASSLVASENQPQHF. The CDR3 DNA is TGTGCCAGCAGCTTAGTCGCTTCAGAGAATCAGCCCCAGCATTTT.